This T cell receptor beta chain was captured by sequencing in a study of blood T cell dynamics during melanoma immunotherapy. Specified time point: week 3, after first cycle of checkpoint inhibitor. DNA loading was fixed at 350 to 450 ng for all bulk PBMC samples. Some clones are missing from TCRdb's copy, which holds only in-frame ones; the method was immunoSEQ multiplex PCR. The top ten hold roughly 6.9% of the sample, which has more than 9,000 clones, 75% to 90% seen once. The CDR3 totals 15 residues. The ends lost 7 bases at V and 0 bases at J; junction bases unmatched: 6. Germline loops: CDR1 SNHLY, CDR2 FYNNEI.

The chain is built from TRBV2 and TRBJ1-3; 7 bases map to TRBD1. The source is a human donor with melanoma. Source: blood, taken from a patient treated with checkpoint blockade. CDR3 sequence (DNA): TGTGCCAGCAATCTACAGGGGTCCTCTGGAAACACCATATATTTT. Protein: CASNLQGSSGNTIYF.